This TCR beta chain comes out of a study of STAT3 mutations in large granular lymphocyte leukemia. Overall study findings and caveats: Every T-cell large granular lymphocyte leukemia patient had at least one immunodominant TCR beta clonotype.

Germline values: CDR1 MNHEY, CDR2 SMNVEV (reference sequence). The CDR3 loop spans 12 amino acids. Trimming removed 5 bases from V and 2 bases from J, with 5 bases in between. TCRbeta libraries averaged about 40,773 productive templates per sample. Repertoires were generated with immunoSEQ multiplex PCR, while TCRdb's copy carries only in-frame clones and drops some. In the table there are fewer than 2,000 clones, just under 60% of which are singletons. A note on this clone: What it recognizes is unknown.

This clonotype was obtained from a woman between 70 and 85 years old with T-cell large granular lymphocyte leukemia. Some clones in this sample may be carry-over from other donors' samples. The V and J genes are TRBV27 and TRBJ2-3; D remains ambiguous. The specimen was peripheral blood mononuclear cells. The CDR3 nucleotides are TGTGCCAGCAGTCCCCCCACAGATACGCAGTATTTT. Protein sequence: CASSPPTDTQYF.